These 25 T cell receptor beta chains were all obtained from the same sample, sequenced in a study of blood T cells in healthy people across ages. A sample-barcoded 5' primer and a J-beta primer mix were used in a second PCR of roughly 7 to 11 cycles. TCRdb used MiXCR to reprocess the 5' RACE reads, holding one entry per CDR3 protein. Among hundreds of thousands of distinct CDR3 sequences listed, 58% were seen once. The specimen was blood. The receptor set was obtained from a man in his thirties or forties in good health.

This clonotype was observed a handful of times. The chain employs TRBV5-1 and TRBJ1-1; D is ambiguous. Germline values: CDR1 SGHRS, CDR2 YFSETQ. V shed 0 bases and J shed 3 bases, with 12 bases lying between them. CDR3 size: 15 residues. CDR3 in DNA: TGCGCCAGCAGCTTGGCCCCGCGGGCGGACACTGAAGCTTTCTTT. This encodes CASSLAPRADTEAFF.

The rearrangement uses TRBV5-4 and TRBJ1-1; possibly TRBD1 for D (5 bases). Germline CDR1 reads SGHNT; CDR2 reads YYREEE (reference sequence). The ends were cut back, 4 bases at V and 11 bases at J, with 15 bases in the middle. This CDR3 contains 12 residues. The CDR3 region has the DNA TGTGCCAGCAGCCGGGACCGACTCCGGGCTTTCTTT. Translating it yields CASSRDRLRAFF.

The rearrangement links TRBV7-2 to TRBJ2-1; TRBD1 matches at 10 bases. Germline trimming cut 8 bases from V and 8 bases from J; bases unmatched to any gene: 6. Germline V gene data show CDR1 as SGHTA and CDR2 as FQGNSA. The CDR3 has 13 amino acids. As DNA, the CDR3 is TGTGCCAGCCACGGACAGGGGGGCTATGAGCAGTTCTTC. This sequence encodes CASHGQGGYEQFF.

DNA of the CDR3: TGTGCCATCAGTGAGATGGTTAGCGGCCCCTACGAGCAGTACTTC. Amino acids: CAISEMVSGPYEQYF. This rearrangement joins TRBV10-3 to TRBJ2-7, with a weak D call TRBD2 (6 bases). This CDR3 has 15 residues. Germline-derived CDR1 and CDR2 are ENHRY and SYGVKD. V was pared by 2 bases and J by 2 bases, with 13 bases between.

This chain uses TRBV30 with TRBJ2-5; the D is unclear. The CDR3 contains 12 residues. The germline V gene encodes CDR1 GTSNPN and CDR2 SVGIG (reference sequence). The V and J ends lost 2 bases and 4 bases respectively, with 8 bases between them. The CDR3: CAWSWKGETQYF. CDR3 coding DNA: TGTGCCTGGAGTTGGAAAGGAGAGACCCAGTACTTC.

The V call is TRBV29-1, the J call TRBJ2-4; D not certain. The tail of the sequence fits TRBJ2-7 better, so the J call may be wrong. The CDR3 covers 11 residues. Per germline, CDR1 SQVTM and CDR2 ANQGSEA. DNA for the CDR3: TGCAGCGTTGGGGGTCTCGGCGAGCAGTACTTC. Protein product: CSVGGLGEQYF.

The chain carries TRBV3-1 and TRBJ2-3, with D uncertain. CDR1 and CDR2 (germline): LGHDT, YNNKEL (reference sequence). V was clipped by 2 bases and J by 6 bases, with 6 bases between them. The CDR3 is made up of 12 amino acids. CDR3 coding DNA: TGTGCCAGCAGCCAAACGCATGATACGCAGTATTTT. Translated, it gives CASSQTHDTQYF.

This chain joins TRBV24-1 and TRBJ2-1; possibly TRBD1 for D (5 bases). The V end was cut by 5 bases, the J end by 7 bases, with 11 bases between. This CDR3 is built from 13 residues. Germline assignment: CDR1 KGHDR and CDR2 SFDVKD. CDR3: CATSAAGWNEQFF. CDR3 coding DNA: TGTGCCACCAGTGCCGCAGGGTGGAATGAGCAGTTCTTC.

This clonotype was seen a few times. CDR3 in amino acids: CASNSAGDDTQYF. CDR3 nucleotide sequence: TGTGCCAGCAACTCTGCGGGTGACGATACGCAGTATTTT. V gene TRBV7-2 combines with J gene TRBJ2-3; TRBD2 might be the D (5 bases). Germline assignment: CDR1 SGHTA and CDR2 FQGNSA. The CDR3 runs to 13 residues. V gave up 7 bases and J gave up 6 bases, with 14 bases separating them.

The chain has TRBV7-2 and TRBJ2-3; TRBD2 agrees at 10 bases. Germline V lookup: CDR1 SGHTA, CDR2 FQGNSA. Trimming removed 3 bases from V and 4 bases from J; junction bases left unmatched: 7. CDR3 size: 16 residues. The CDR3 protein is CASSLGASGRADTQYF. Written as DNA, the CDR3 is TGTGCCAGCAGCTTGGGGGCTAGCGGGAGAGCAGATACGCAGTATTTT.

This clonotype was detected once. V gene TRBV9 combines with J gene TRBJ2-1, with D unclear. The J call may not be correct, given that the DNA end is closer to TRBJ2-7. The CDR3 has 16 residues. Germline values: CDR1 SGDLS, CDR2 YYNGEE. The CDR3, as DNA: TGTGCCAGCAGCGTATATCAAGCGACGACCTACAATGAGCAGTACTTC. Protein sequence: CASSVYQATTYNEQYF.

This chain uses TRBV10-3 with TRBJ2-1, with 10 bases aligning to TRBD1. V lost 6 bases to trimming and J lost 5 bases; unmatched junction nucleotides: 1. The CDR3 has 13 residues. CDR1 and CDR2 from the germline V gene are ENHRY and SYGVKD. The CDR3 nucleotides are TGTGCCATCAGGGGGACAGGGGACAATGAGCAGTTCTTC. Its protein is CAIRGTGDNEQFF.

The V call is TRBV6-1, the J call TRBJ1-1, with D hard to call. Trimming removed 2 bases from V and 4 bases from J, with 5 bases in between. Germline V gene lookup returns CDR1 MNHNS and CDR2 SASEGT. CDR3 size: 12 residues. CDR3 nucleotide sequence: TGTGCCAGCAGTGAATATGGCACTGAAGCTTTCTTT. This sequence encodes CASSEYGTEAFF.

The V call is TRBV20-1, the J call TRBJ2-7; D might be TRBD1 (6 bases). V was pared by 6 bases and J by 5 bases, with 14 bases between. The germline CDR1 and CDR2 sequences are DFQATT and SNEGSKA (reference sequence). The CDR3 loop spans 12 amino acids. The CDR3 bases are TGCAGTGCCCAGGACAGCCTGGACGAGCAGTACTTC. This translates into CSAQDSLDEQYF.

The chain links TRBV7-2 to TRBJ2-5; 9 positions agree with TRBD2. Germline V gene sequence: CDR1 SGHTA, CDR2 FQGNSA. The CDR3 totals 17 residues. V lost 5 bases, J lost 4 bases, and 14 bases stayed unmatched. CDR3 nucleotides: TGTGCCAGCAGCCCACCCCAGGTGCGGGGGGGCAGAGAGACCCAGTACTTC. It codes for CASSPPQVRGGRETQYF. The entire variable domain, with the rest obtained from reference TRBV7-2 and TRBJ2-5, is as follows: GAGVSQSPSNKVTEKGKDVELRCDPISGHTALYWYRQSLGQGLEFLIYFQGNSAPDKSGLPSDRFSAERTGGSVSTLTIQRTQQEDSAVYLCASSPPQVRGGRETQYFGPGTRLLVL.

The J gene is TRBJ1-1, the V gene TRBV29-1; TRBD1 might be the D (6 bases). Trimming left V 6 bases short and J 0 bases short, with 17 bases between. The CDR3 contains 15 residues. Germline values: CDR1 SQVTM, CDR2 ANQGSEA. DNA of the CDR3: TGCAGCGTCACATCCCGGACAGAGATGAACACTGAAGCTTTCTTT. The encoded protein is CSVTSRTEMNTEAFF. Full variable domain (remainder filled in from reference TRBV29-1 and TRBJ1-1): SAVISQKPSRDICQRGTSLTIQCQVDSQVTMMFWYRQQPGQSLTLIATANQGSEATYESGFVIDKFPISRPNLTFSTLTVSNMSPEDSSIYLCSVTSRTEMNTEAFFGQGTRLTVV.

The rearrangement uses TRBV20-1 and TRBJ1-1, with D perhaps TRBD1 (6 bases). V lost 5 bases and J 4 bases, leaving 23 bases between the germline ends. The CDR3 loop spans 16 amino acids. Germline CDR1 is DFQATT and CDR2 is SNEGSKA (reference sequence). In DNA form, the CDR3 reads TGCAGTGCTGGACCAGCCGAGGTACAGGGTGCCACTGAAGCTTTCTTT. This gives the protein CSAGPAEVQGATEAFF.

V is TRBV3-1 and J is TRBJ2-7; D unresolved. Germline-derived CDR1 and CDR2 are LGHDT and YNNKEL (reference sequence). The CDR3 has 13 residues. Trimming took 0 bases from V and 8 from J, leaving 11 bases between them. CDR3: CASSQDGRPKQYF. The CDR3 DNA sequence: TGTGCCAGCAGCCAAGATGGGCGACCCAAGCAGTACTTC.

This clonotype was detected a few times. V and J are TRBV7-2 and TRBJ2-1; TRBD2 might be the D (5 bases). V lost 5 bases, J lost 15 bases, and 26 bases lay in between. Germline CDR1 is SGHTA and CDR2 is FQGNSA. The CDR3 contains 15 residues. The CDR3, as DNA: TGTGCCAGCAGCGCCGGGCTTTTGGGGAGATCGATTGTGTTCTTC. This translates into CASSAGLLGRSIVFF.

This clonotype has a handful of counts. The chain uses TRBV20-1 and TRBJ2-7; a possible D gene is TRBD2 (6 bases). Matching the DNA end better, TRBJ2-5 makes the J call doubtful. Germline V CDR1 and CDR2: DFQATT, SNEGSKA (reference sequence). CDR3 size: 13 residues. The CDR3 DNA follows: TGCAGTGCTAGGCGAGGAGGGGTAGAGACCCAGTACTTC. Translated, it gives CSARRGGVETQYF.

This clonotype was picked up one time. The genes are TRBV20-1 and TRBJ2-3, with 7 bases matching TRBD1. The CDR3 loop spans 13 amino acids. J was trimmed by 5 bases and V by 5 bases; bases with no gene match: 7. Germline V gene lookup returns CDR1 DFQATT and CDR2 SNEGSKA (reference sequence). CDR3 sequence: CSAEGTARDTQYF. In nucleotides, the CDR3 is TGCAGTGCTGAAGGGACAGCCAGAGATACGCAGTATTTT.

The rearrangement joins TRBV28 to TRBJ2-1, with D possibly matching TRBD2 (6 bases). Trimming shortened V by 1 base and J by 4 bases, and 17 bases separated the two germline ends. This CDR3 is 17 amino acids long. Germline V CDR1 and CDR2: MDHEN, SYDVKM. This CDR3 is CASSLFFRRGPYNEQFF. The CDR3 DNA reads as TGTGCCAGCAGTTTATTTTTTCGGCGGGGTCCTTACAATGAGCAGTTCTTC.

This chain uses TRBV20-1 with TRBJ2-1, with 7 bases lining up with TRBD2. CDR1 DFQATT and CDR2 SNEGSKA come from the germline V gene (reference sequence). V lost 2 bases and J lost 7; bases outside the gene matches: 17. This CDR3 is built from 17 residues. CDR3 DNA: TGCAGTGCTAGATCTCCCTTCGGCGGGAGTATATTAAATGAGCAGTTCTTC. The encoded protein is CSARSPFGGSILNEQFF.

This rearrangement joins TRBV3-1 to TRBJ2-1; maybe TRBD2 (6 bases). The V gene's germline CDR1 is LGHDT and CDR2 YNNKEL (reference sequence). The CDR3 spans 16 residues. V gave up 4 bases and J gave up 4 bases, with 17 bases separating them. The CDR3 nucleotides are TGTGCCAGCAGCCTTCACCGGGACGGGAGATACAATGAGCAGTTCTTC. It specifies CASSLHRDGRYNEQFF.

J is TRBJ1-1 and V is TRBV7-9, with D perhaps matching TRBD1 (6 bases). Trimming shortened V by 4 bases and J by 1 base, and 13 bases separated the two germline ends. The length of the CDR3 is 15 residues. Germline V lookup: CDR1 SEHNR, CDR2 FQNEAQ (reference sequence). The CDR3 protein is CASSSPLDRNTEAFF. CDR3 DNA sequence: TGTGCCAGCAGCTCCCCCTTGGACAGGAACACTGAAGCTTTCTTT.